This TCR beta chain is from a study of regulatory T cells in long-lasting Graves disease. According to the study, TCR beta libraries were built with iRepertoire HTBI primers and CDR3-region Arm-PCR. TCRdb recomputed calls from the multiplex PCR reads with MiXCR, one row per CDR3 protein. The sample yields hundreds of thousands of distinct CDR3 sequences, roughly a sixth seen once. Time point of the sample: newly diagnosed GD, antithyroid drugs for less than 3 months. The TCR library used RNA extracted from PBMCs. Regarding this clonotype: This likely came from a read error, as a far larger clone is one base away.

Another study also made use of these data, one on T cells in Graves' hyperthyroidism and ophthalmopathy.

This sample comprised peripheral blood mononuclear cells (PBMCs), obtained at new diagnosis, from a patient treated with antithyroid drugs. This sequence originates from a middle-aged man with Graves disease.

The CDR3 sequence is CASTRELGYERYF. CDR3 nucleotide sequence: TGTGCCAGCACTAGGGAACTCGGCTACGAGCGGTACTTC. V usage is TRBV2 and J usage is TRBJ2-7; the D is unclear. This CDR3 has 13 amino acids. In germline, CDR1 is SNHLY, CDR2 FYNNEI. Supplemented by reference TRBV2 and TRBJ2-7, the full variable domain reads EPEVTQTPSHQVTQMGQEVILRCVPISNHLYFYWYRQILGQKVEFLVSFYNNEISEKSEIFDDQFSVERPDGSNFTLKIRSTKLEDSAMYFCASTRELGYERYFGPGTRLTVT.